These T cell receptor beta chains were read from a single sample in a study of blood T cell repertoires in COVID-19. TCRdb keeps only in-frame clones here, not all; method: immunoSEQ multiplex PCR. The table includes 20,000 to 25,000 clones, around three quarters detected once. Source material: peripheral blood. These receptors came from a man between 60 and 70 years old with active COVID-19. CDR3s include the opening cysteine and the closing phenylalanine or tryptophan. D genes are given only for firm matches. The size of a clone is reported for some rows only, either as once, few or many, or as a class for expanded clones.

D: .; J: TRBJ2-7; V: TRBV11-3; size: .; CDR3: CASSLTVSYEQYF; DNA: TGTGCCAGCAGCTTAACAGTCTCCTACGAGCAGTACTTC
D: .; J: TRBJ2-7; V: TRBV9; size: .; CDR3: CASSVDEAYYEQYF; DNA: TGTGCCAGCAGCGTAGATGAAGCTTACTACGAGCAGTACTTC
D: TRBD2; J: TRBJ2-7; V: TRBV27; size: .; CDR3: CASRLAGAYEQYF; DNA: TGTGCCAGCAGGCTAGCGGGAGCCTACGAGCAGTACTTC
D: TRBD1; J: TRBJ1-4; V: TRBV19; size: .; CDR3: CASRTGSTNEKLFF; DNA: TGTGCCAGCAGGACAGGGTCAACTAATGAAAAACTGTTTTTT
D: TRBD2; J: TRBJ2-1; V: TRBV9; size: .; CDR3: CASSVGGGNYNEQFF; DNA: TGTGCCAGCAGCGTAGGCGGGGGAAACTACAATGAGCAGTTCTTC
D: TRBD1; J: TRBJ2-3; V: TRBV10-3; size: .; CDR3: CAIRDPGQNTDTQYF; DNA: TGTGCCATCAGAGATCCGGGACAGAACACAGATACGCAGTATTTT
D: .; J: TRBJ2-1; V: TRBV4-1; size: .; CDR3: CASSQEEASVWNEQFF; DNA: TGCGCCAGCAGCCAAGAGGAGGCTAGCGTTTGGAATGAGCAGTTCTTC
D: TRBD2; J: TRBJ2-7; V: TRBV5-1; size: .; CDR3: CASSLDGGSYEQYF; DNA: TGCGCCAGCAGCTTGGACGGGGGGTCCTACGAGCAGTACTTC
D: TRBD2; J: TRBJ2-4; V: TRBV28; size: .; CDR3: CASSTSGVAKNIQYF; DNA: TGTGCCAGCAGTACTAGCGGGGTAGCCAAAAACATTCAGTACTTC
D: .; J: TRBJ1-5; V: TRBV19; size: .; CDR3: CASTVDRLDQPQHF; DNA: TGTGCCAGTACCGTCGACAGGTTGGATCAGCCCCAGCATTTT
D: .; J: TRBJ2-1; V: TRBV4-3; size: .; CDR3: CASSQDGRGDEQFF; DNA: TGCGCCAGCAGCCAAGACGGCAGGGGCGATGAGCAGTTCTTC
D: TRBD2; J: TRBJ2-1; V: TRBV25-1; size: .; CDR3: CASSESGLAGEGEQFF; DNA: TGTGCCAGCAGTGAATCAGGACTAGCGGGAGAGGGTGAGCAGTTCTTC
D: .; J: TRBJ1-2; V: TRBV4-2; size: .; CDR3: CASSQERGTEGAYGYTF; DNA: TGTGCCAGCAGCCAAGAACGAGGTACGGAAGGGGCCTATGGCTACACCTTC
D: TRBD1; J: TRBJ2-2; V: TRBV11-2; size: medium-sized; CDR3: CASSLTGTGLTGELFF; DNA: TGTGCCAGCAGTCTTACCGGGACAGGGCTGACCGGGGAGCTGTTTTTT
D: .; J: TRBJ1-1; V: TRBV27; size: .; CDR3: CASSSGAQGEAFF; DNA: TGTGCCAGCAGTTCTGGAGCCCAGGGTGAAGCTTTCTTT
D: .; J: TRBJ2-1; V: TRBV5-4; size: .; CDR3: CASSSRGNEQFF; DNA: TGTGCCAGCAGCTCGAGGGGGAATGAGCAGTTCTTC
D: .; J: TRBJ1-3; V: TRBV19; size: .; CDR3: CASRAGISGNTIYF; DNA: TGTGCCAGTAGGGCGGGTATCTCTGGAAACACCATATATTTT
D: TRBD1; J: TRBJ2-7; V: TRBV28; size: .; CDR3: CASSLYRDRGPSGEQYF; DNA: TGTGCCAGCAGTTTGTACCGGGACAGGGGTCCCTCCGGCGAGCAGTACTTC
D: .; J: TRBJ2-5; V: TRBV5-1; size: .; CDR3: CASSLNGPGRQETQYF; DNA: TGCGCCAGCAGCTTAAACGGCCCGGGGAGACAAGAGACCCAGTACTTC
D: TRBD1; J: TRBJ1-1; V: TRBV11-3; size: few; CDR3: CASSSSQGGTEAFF; DNA: TGTGCCAGCAGCTCCTCACAGGGGGGCACTGAAGCTTTCTTT
D: TRBD1; J: TRBJ1-5; V: TRBV7-8; size: .; CDR3: CASSSDRVSQPQHF; DNA: TGTGCCAGCAGCTCCGACAGGGTAAGTCAGCCCCAGCATTTT
D: TRBD2; J: TRBJ2-3; V: TRBV7-9; size: .; CDR3: CASSSDRTSGMTDTQYF; DNA: TGTGCCAGCAGCTCCGATCGGACTAGCGGGATGACAGATACGCAGTATTTT
D: TRBD2; J: TRBJ2-7; V: TRBV3-1/TRBV3-2; size: few; CDR3: CASSPGFSLAGVAEQYF; DNA: TGTGCCAGCAGCCCGGGCTTTTCACTAGCGGGAGTGGCCGAGCAGTACTTC
D: .; J: TRBJ2-7; V: TRBV4-2; size: .; CDR3: CASSQALTRNEQYF; DNA: TGTGCCAGCAGCCAAGCCCTCACTAGGAACGAGCAGTACTTC
D: .; J: TRBJ1-3; V: TRBV27; size: .; CDR3: CASSLKRTVSSGNTIYF; DNA: TGTGCCAGCAGTTTAAAACGGACAGTGAGCTCTGGAAACACCATATATTTT
D: TRBD1; J: TRBJ2-7; V: TRBV5-8; size: few; CDR3: CASSLGQGPYEQYF; DNA: TGTGCCAGCAGCTTGGGACAGGGACCATACGAGCAGTACTTC
D: TRBD1; J: TRBJ2-7; V: TRBV18; size: many; CDR3: CASSQGQGYEQYF; DNA: TGTGCCAGCTCACAGGGACAGGGCTACGAGCAGTACTTC
D: TRBD2; J: TRBJ2-7; V: TRBV27; size: .; CDR3: CASSRQIPGGGGYEQYF; DNA: TGTGCCAGCAGCCGACAGATACCCGGCGGGGGGGGCTACGAGCAGTACTTC
D: TRBD1; J: TRBJ2-2; V: TRBV2; size: medium-sized; CDR3: CASSVPGGSGTGELFF; DNA: TGTGCCAGCAGTGTCCCAGGGGGTAGTGGCACCGGGGAGCTGTTTTTT
D: .; J: TRBJ2-5; V: TRBV6-1; size: .; CDR3: CASSDNRVPQETQYF; DNA: TGTGCCAGCAGTGACAACAGGGTACCCCAAGAGACCCAGTACTTC
D: TRBD2; J: TRBJ2-7; V: TRBV5-4; size: .; CDR3: CASSSSGGSSYEQYF; DNA: TGTGCCAGCAGTTCTTCTGGCGGGAGCTCCTACGAGCAGTACTTC
D: .; J: TRBJ2-5; V: TRBV24-1; size: .; CDR3: CATSEPSGRGQETQYF; DNA: TGTGCCACCAGTGAGCCCTCGGGGCGGGGACAAGAGACCCAGTACTTC
D: TRBD2; J: TRBJ2-5; V: TRBV7-8; size: .; CDR3: CASRFLAVQETQYF; DNA: TGTGCCAGCAGATTCCTAGCGGTTCAAGAGACCCAGTACTTC
D: TRBD1; J: TRBJ1-3; V: TRBV2; size: .; CDR3: CAVWTGDGNTIYF; DNA: TGTGCCGTATGGACAGGGGACGGAAACACCATATATTTT
D: .; J: TRBJ2-7; V: TRBV7-2; size: once; CDR3: CASSFRDNWDEQYF; DNA: TGTGCCAGCAGCTTCCGGGACAACTGGGACGAGCAGTACTTC
D: .; J: TRBJ2-7; V: TRBV30; size: .; CDR3: CAWSGPGYSYEQYF; DNA: TGTGCCTGGAGTGGGCCTGGTTACTCCTACGAGCAGTACTTC
D: .; J: TRBJ2-1; V: TRBV28; size: .; CDR3: CASSEGGVLSYNEQFF; DNA: TGTGCCAGCAGTGAGGGGGGGGTGCTTTCCTACAATGAGCAGTTCTTC
D: TRBD2; J: TRBJ2-7; V: TRBV30; size: .; CDR3: CAWSVLAGVGQYF; DNA: TGTGCCTGGAGTGTACTTGCGGGGGTGGGGCAGTACTTC
D: .; J: TRBJ2-7; V: TRBV9; size: .; CDR3: CASSVGSGSSYEQYF; DNA: TGTGCCAGCAGCGTAGGAAGCGGTAGCTCCTACGAGCAGTACTTC
D: .; J: TRBJ2-7; V: TRBV28; size: .; CDR3: CASSYKRGIHEQYF; DNA: TGTGCCAGCAGCTACAAGCGAGGGATTCACGAGCAGTACTTC
D: .; J: TRBJ1-2; V: TRBV3-1/TRBV3-2; size: .; CDR3: CASSQAPVPNYGYTF; DNA: TGTGCCAGCAGCCAAGCGCCAGTACCTAACTATGGCTACACCTTC
D: .; J: TRBJ2-7; V: TRBV9; size: .; CDR3: CASSVAPAGFYEQYF; DNA: TGTGCCAGCAGCGTAGCCCCGGCAGGGTTCTACGAGCAGTACTTC
D: .; J: TRBJ2-1; V: TRBV6-6; size: .; CDR3: CASSYGKTGNNEQFF; DNA: TGTGCCAGCAGTTACGGGAAGACAGGAAACAATGAGCAGTTCTTC
D: TRBD2; J: TRBJ2-7; V: TRBV7-6; size: few; CDR3: CASSPSGSLGEQYF; DNA: TGTGCCAGCAGCCCAAGCGGGAGCCTCGGGGAGCAGTACTTC
D: .; J: TRBJ2-1; V: TRBV5-6; size: .; CDR3: CASSTRASGQFF; DNA: TGTGCCAGCAGCACCCGGGCCAGCGGGCAGTTCTTC
D: .; J: TRBJ2-2; V: TRBV3-1/TRBV3-2; size: .; CDR3: CASSPPSGGAGELFF; DNA: TGTGCCAGCAGCCCTCCGAGCGGAGGGGCCGGGGAGCTGTTTTTT
D: .; J: TRBJ2-2; V: TRBV6-5; size: .; CDR3: CASSHPNTGELFF; DNA: TGTGCCAGCTCCCATCCGAACACCGGGGAGCTGTTTTTT
D: .; J: TRBJ2-7; V: TRBV11-3; size: .; CDR3: CASSERIEQYF; DNA: TGTGCCAGCAGCGAGAGGATAGAGCAGTACTTC
D: TRBD2; J: TRBJ2-3; V: TRBV15; size: once; CDR3: CATSAILAGRDTQYF; DNA: TGTGCCACCAGCGCCATTCTAGCGGGGCGAGATACGCAGTATTTT
D: .; J: TRBJ2-7; V: TRBV7-9; size: .; CDR3: CASSPRGKSYEQYF; DNA: TGTGCCAGCAGCCCCAGAGGGAAGAGTTACGAGCAGTACTTC
D: .; J: TRBJ2-1; V: TRBV6-5; size: .; CDR3: CASSPGFPDHNEQFF; DNA: TGTGCCAGCAGTCCAGGGTTCCCCGACCACAATGAGCAGTTCTTC
D: .; J: TRBJ2-1; V: TRBV20-1; size: .; CDR3: CSARASDEQFF; DNA: TGCAGTGCTAGGGCTAGCGATGAGCAGTTCTTC
D: .; J: TRBJ1-6; V: TRBV4-3; size: .; CDR3: CASSQETGRNSPLHF; DNA: TGCGCCAGCAGCCAAGAGACAGGAAGGAATTCACCCCTCCACTTT
D: .; J: TRBJ2-5; V: TRBV30; size: .; CDR3: CASASGSRPQETQYF; DNA: TGTGCCTCGGCGTCCGGGAGTCGCCCCCAAGAGACCCAGTACTTC
D: TRBD2; J: TRBJ2-1; V: TRBV25-1; size: .; CDR3: CASTPTSWTVRRQFF; DNA: TGTGCCAGCACCCCGACTAGCTGGACGGTCCGGCGGCAGTTCTTC